The present T cell receptor (beta chain) was sequenced within a study of T cells after yellow fever vaccination. Turning to the study itself: Preparation of the low-cell-number fractions used SMART-Seq v4 Ultra Low Input.

As for this clonotype: Its antigen is still unknown.

Template switching with 5'RACE generated the TCR cDNA and added a universal primer site and UMIs. TCRdb re-analysed the 5' RACE reads in MiXCR, keeping a single row per CDR3 protein. Here the sample spans 510,000 or so distinct CDR3 sequences, less than 20% being singletons. CDR1 and CDR2 (germline): SGHDN, FVKESK. The CDR3 contains 13 residues. Trimming took off 4 bases at V and 5 bases at J, with 9 bases between the two ends. Study observations and caveats: Contaminants from the bulk population, in the form of abundant clonotypes, could be found in FACS-sorted repertoires. Post-booster samples contained most primary-vaccination clones (more than 95% CD4, about 90% CD8).

The starting material was PBMCs, obtained 15 days after the yellow fever booster vaccination. The rearrangement uses TRBV14 and TRBJ2-1; unclear D gene. The clonotype comes from a man aged 25-45 years who received the YFV17D yellow fever vaccine. This CDR3 is CASSRGLDNEQFF. CDR3 bases: TGTGCCAGCAGCCGGGGTCTGGACAATGAGCAGTTCTTC.